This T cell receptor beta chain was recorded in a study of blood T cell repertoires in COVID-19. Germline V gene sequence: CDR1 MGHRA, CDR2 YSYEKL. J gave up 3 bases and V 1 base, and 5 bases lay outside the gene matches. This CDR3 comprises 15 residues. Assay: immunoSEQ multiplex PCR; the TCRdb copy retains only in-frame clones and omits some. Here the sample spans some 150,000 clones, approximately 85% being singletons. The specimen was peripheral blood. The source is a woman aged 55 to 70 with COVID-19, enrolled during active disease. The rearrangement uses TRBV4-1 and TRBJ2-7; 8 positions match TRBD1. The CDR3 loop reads CASSQVGQGFYEQYF. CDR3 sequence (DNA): TGCGCCAGCAGCCAAGTCGGACAGGGTTTCTACGAGCAGTACTTC.